This record covers a single TCR beta chain. This CDR3 is 15 amino acids long. Germline CDR1 is SGHAT and CDR2 is FQDESV (reference sequence). V dropped 5 bases and J dropped 3; count of bases not matched to a gene: 9. These data come from a study of T cell responses to AZD1222 COVID-19 vaccine. Using immunoSEQ multiplex PCR, the repertoire was profiled, and TCRdb retains in-frame clones only, with some absent. The sample gives some 150,000 clones, 88% of which show up once; approximately 5.6% is in the top ten. Sequencing was performed on peripheral blood, taken 28 days after the second dose of the MenACWY control vaccine. This rearrangement joins TRBV11-1 to TRBJ2-7, with 8 bases identical to TRBD1. This clonotype originated in an adult who received the MenACWY meningococcal vaccine as a control. The CDR3 reads CASSIRSTGDYEQYF. DNA of the CDR3: TGTGCCAGCAGCATAAGATCGACAGGGGACTACGAGCAGTACTTC.